A selection of T cell receptor beta chains follows, all from one sample in a study of cytotoxic CD8 clonotypes in ibrutinib-treated CLL. The assay was immunoSEQ multiplex PCR, and TCRdb's table has in-frame clones only and misses some. The sample shows 250,000 to 350,000 clones, roughly four fifths of them seen only once. The sequences come from PBMCs, collected at disease progression, from a patient treated with ibrutinib. Receptors originate from a human donor with chronic lymphocytic leukemia. Each CDR3 is given with its conserved first and last residue. The D gene is left open where the match is weak. Rows may omit the clone size; those that give it use once, few, many or a size class.

j_gene	v_gene	abundance	d_gene	CDR3nt	CDR3aa
TRBJ2-3	TRBV18	.	.	TGTGCCAGCTCACCCACCTCCCGTGATACGCAGTATTTT	CASSPTSRDTQYF
TRBJ2-7	TRBV5-4	.	TRBD1	TGTGCCAGCAGGTCCGGACAGGGGTTACACGAGCAGTACTTC	CASRSGQGLHEQYF
TRBJ2-5	TRBV15	once	TRBD2	TGTGCCACCAGCATGGCGGGAGGTAGAAGGCAAGAGACCCAGTACTTC	CATSMAGGRRQETQYF
TRBJ2-5	TRBV9	.	TRBD1	TGTGCCAGCAGCGTAGGGCAGGGGGCACTTCAAGAGACCCAGTACTTC	CASSVGQGALQETQYF
TRBJ2-7	TRBV29-1	.	TRBD1	TGCAGCGTCGCCGGGACAGGGGGCTACGAGCAGTACTTC	CSVAGTGGYEQYF
TRBJ2-7	TRBV7-2	.	.	TGTGCCAGCAGCCGAGGGAAACTAGCCTACGAGCAGTACTTC	CASSRGKLAYEQYF
TRBJ2-7	TRBV23-1	.	TRBD2	TGCGCCAGCAGTCAGGAACTAGCGGGGGACTACGAGCAGTACTTC	CASSQELAGDYEQYF
TRBJ2-6	TRBV7-3	once	.	TGTGCCAGCAGCTTAACCAGCTCTGGGGCCAACGTCCTGACTTTC	CASSLTSSGANVLTF
TRBJ2-7	TRBV5-6	.	.	TGTGCCAGCAGCTTGGCAGGGTTCACCTACGAGCAGTACTTC	CASSLAGFTYEQYF
TRBJ2-2	TRBV6-1	.	.	TGTGCCAGCAGTGAAAATGACCCCCCTACTACAGTCTTTCGAACCGGGGAGCTGTTTTTT	CASSENDPPTTVFRTGELFF
TRBJ2-7	TRBV7-8	.	TRBD1	TGTGCCAGCAGCTTAGCCAAAAGCCAGGGGGCGCGACTCGCCGAGCAGTACTTC	CASSLAKSQGARLAEQYF
TRBJ2-4	TRBV7-2	once	TRBD2	TGTGCCAGCAGCCCCGGACTAGCGGGAGGGTGGGGCATTCAGTACTTC	CASSPGLAGGWGIQYF
TRBJ2-5	TRBV18	once	.	TGTGCCAGCTCACCAACCAGATTCCAAGAGACCCAGTACTTC	CASSPTRFQETQYF
TRBJ2-3	TRBV5-1	.	TRBD2	TGCGCCAGCAGCCTAAGGACTAGCGGGGGTTCAGATACGCAGTATTTT	CASSLRTSGGSDTQYF
TRBJ2-1	TRBV5-1	.	TRBD1	TGCGCCAGCAGCTTGAGGGACAGGGTCCATGAGCAGTTCTTC	CASSLRDRVHEQFF
TRBJ2-1	TRBV4-1	.	TRBD1	TGCGCCAGCAGCCAACCCGGGACAGCCTCCTACAATGAGCAGTTCTTC	CASSQPGTASYNEQFF
TRBJ2-2	TRBV7-2	.	.	TGTGCCAGCAGCTATACAGTGGTACGCTCCGGGGAGCTGTTTTTT	CASSYTVVRSGELFF
TRBJ2-5	TRBV11-1	.	.	TGTGCCAGCAGCCCCCGGGACAAGGAGACCCAGTACTTC	CASSPRDKETQYF
TRBJ1-1	TRBV5-1	few	.	TGCGCCAGCAGCTTGGCCGAACAGAGGGTTGGGTCTGAAGCTTTCTTT	CASSLAEQRVGSEAFF
TRBJ2-3	TRBV6-5	once	.	TGTGCCAGCAGTTCGGGCGGTACAGATACGCAGTATTTT	CASSSGGTDTQYF
TRBJ2-7	TRBV7-8	.	TRBD1	TGTGCCAGCAGCCAGGGCAGGGGGTCTTGGGAGCAGTACTTC	CASSQGRGSWEQYF
TRBJ1-3	TRBV11-2	.	.	TGTGCCAGCAGCCCACGGGGGAAGATGGACGGGGCTGGAAACACCATATATTTT	CASSPRGKMDGAGNTIYF
TRBJ1-5	TRBV27	few	.	TGTGCCAGCAGTAGGTCTGGGTATAGCAATCAGCCCCAGCATTTT	CASSRSGYSNQPQHF
TRBJ2-7	TRBV6-6	few	.	TGTGCCAGCAGTACCCCGGGGGTGGTCTCCTACGAGCAGTACTTC	CASSTPGVVSYEQYF
TRBJ2-7	TRBV11-2	once	.	TGTGCCAGCAGCTTTTTACGGGTCCACGAGCAGTACTTC	CASSFLRVHEQYF
TRBJ2-2	TRBV9	.	.	TGTGCCAGCAGCGCCCATTTCAGGGGGGAGCTGTTTTTT	CASSAHFRGELFF
TRBJ2-5	TRBV5-1	.	.	TGCGCCAGCAGCTTGGCCCTCCCAACCCAAGAGACCCAGTACTTC	CASSLALPTQETQYF
TRBJ2-1	TRBV9	.	.	TGTGCCAGCAGCGTAGGGGGGATCGACTTGTACAATGAGCAGTTCTTC	CASSVGGIDLYNEQFF
TRBJ2-7	TRBV5-6	.	.	TGTGCCAGCACTGGGGACCCTGACTACGAGCAGTACTTC	CASTGDPDYEQYF
TRBJ1-6	TRBV6-6	.	TRBD1	TGTGCCAGCAGTTACACAGGGGCGCAAAATTCACCCCTCCACTTT	CASSYTGAQNSPLHF
TRBJ1-1	TRBV5-1	.	.	TGCGCCAGCAGCGCGCGGGTTGGACAGCTGAACACTGAAGCTTTCTTT	CASSARVGQLNTEAFF
TRBJ2-1	TRBV15	.	TRBD2	TGTGCCACCAGCAGACCCCTTGAGCGGGGGGCCCACAATGAGCAGTTCTTC	CATSRPLERGAHNEQFF
TRBJ1-3	TRBV29-1	.	.	TGCAGCGTTGAACGGGGGAACACCATATATTTT	CSVERGNTIYF
TRBJ1-5	TRBV29-1	few	TRBD1	TGCAGCGCGGGGACAGGGAGTCAGCCCCAGCATTTT	CSAGTGSQPQHF
TRBJ2-6	TRBV7-9	.	TRBD1	TGTGCCAGCCGCTTCCCACGACAGGGGACCTCTGGGGCCAACGTCCTGACTTTC	CASRFPRQGTSGANVLTF
TRBJ1-4	TRBV5-1	.	TRBD1	TGCGCCAGCAGCTTGGCGGACAGGCGAGAGGAAAAACTGTTTTTT	CASSLADRREEKLFF
TRBJ2-7	TRBV19	few	.	TGTGCCAGTAGCTGGGACGCCGGGGAGCAGTACTTC	CASSWDAGEQYF
TRBJ1-3	TRBV2	many	TRBD1	TGTGCCAGCATGACAGGGGTCTCTGGAAACACCATATATTTT	CASMTGVSGNTIYF
TRBJ2-7	TRBV18	.	TRBD2	TGTGCCAGCTCACAGCGGGGGCCCTACGAGCAGTACTTC	CASSQRGPYEQYF
TRBJ2-7	TRBV6-6	once	.	TGTGCCAGCAGAACTAGGACCGGGACACACTCCTACGAGCAGTACTTC	CASRTRTGTHSYEQYF
TRBJ1-6	TRBV9	.	.	TGTGCCAGCAGCGTAACAGTCAATAATTCACCCCTCCACTTT	CASSVTVNNSPLHF
TRBJ1-3	TRBV11-2	once	.	TGTGCCAGCAGCTACGGGGACTCTGGAAACACCATATATTTT	CASSYGDSGNTIYF
TRBJ1-3	TRBV2	.	TRBD1	TGTGCCAGCATACCCGGGACAGGAATAACAGGGAACACCATATATTTT	CASIPGTGITGNTIYF
TRBJ2-7	TRBV27	.	TRBD2	TGTGCCAGCAGTCCAGGACTAGCGGGCCTGTACTTC	CASSPGLAGLYF
TRBJ2-5	TRBV28	.	TRBD2	TGTGCCAGCAGTTTACTAGCGGGCCTCCAAGAGACCCAGTACTTC	CASSLLAGLQETQYF
TRBJ2-3	TRBV7-9	.	TRBD1	TGTGCCAGCAGCTCGCCGCCGGGACAGTCAACAGATACGCAGTATTTT	CASSSPPGQSTDTQYF
TRBJ2-1	TRBV13	.	.	TGTGCCAGCAGCCCGACGGGCGTTTACAATGAGCAGTTCTTC	CASSPTGVYNEQFF
TRBJ2-7	TRBV6-6	.	TRBD2	TGTGCCAGCAGTTACGGCGGGGGGGCGAACTACGAGCAGTACTTC	CASSYGGGANYEQYF
TRBJ2-1	TRBV4-1	.	.	TGCGCCAGCAGCCAAGTGCTAGCAAACAATGAGCAGTTCTTC	CASSQVLANNEQFF
TRBJ1-3	TRBV6-5	.	TRBD1	TGTGCCAGTGGACAGGGATCTGGAAACACCATATATTTT	CASGQGSGNTIYF
TRBJ1-4	TRBV7-9	few	.	TGTGCCAGCAGCTTAGAGAAGGGGCGGGGTGAAAAACTGTTTTTT	CASSLEKGRGEKLFF
TRBJ1-1	TRBV6-6	.	TRBD1	TGTGCCACCATAATGACAGGGGAAACTGAAGCTTTCTTT	CATIMTGETEAFF
TRBJ1-1	TRBV7-3	.	.	TGTGCCAGCAGATACATACCGAACGCTGAAGCTTTCTTT	CASRYIPNAEAFF
TRBJ1-1	TRBV27	.	TRBD1	TGTGCCAGCAGTTATAACAGGGGGCGGACTGAAGCTTTCTTT	CASSYNRGRTEAFF
TRBJ1-1	TRBV4-3	.	.	TGCGCCAGCAGCCAAGAACCGTCTGAGTCGGGTGAAGCTTTCTTT	CASSQEPSESGEAFF
TRBJ2-5	TRBV11-3	.	TRBD2	TGTGCCAGCAGTGGAGCGGGGGGTCCGGAGACCCAGTACTTC	CASSGAGGPETQYF